These 13 T cell receptor beta chains were all obtained from the same sample, sequenced in a study of cytomegalovirus exposure and HLA in healthy donors. PCR amplification relied on 60 Vbeta primers (plus 13 Jbeta primers). Libraries were prepared by immunoSEQ multiplex PCR; TCRdb keeps only in-frame clonotypes and omits some of them. The table lists around 160,000 clones, roughly 80% of them singletons, with 9.5% to 10% in the top ten. The material sequenced was PBMCs. The receptors originated from a young man in good health and CMV-seropositive.

The genes are TRBV9 and TRBJ1-1, with 8 bases matching TRBD1. Germline-derived CDR1 and CDR2 are SGDLS and YYNGEE. This CDR3 has 15 residues. J lost 0 bases, V lost 2 bases, and 3 bases had no gene match. The CDR3 sequence: CASSVQGAMNTEAFF. The DNA for the CDR3 is TGTGCCAGCAGCGTCCAGGGGGCGATGAACACTGAAGCTTTCTTT.

The sample holds a few counts of this clone. The chain recombines TRBV4-2 with TRBJ2-2; D may be TRBD1 (5 bases). In germline, CDR1 is LGHNA, CDR2 YNFKEQ. The V end lost 6 bases, the J end lost 4 bases, and 15 bases lay between the germline ends. This CDR3 region has 15 residues. In nucleotides, the CDR3 is TGTGCCAGCAGTCGTAGTGGGGCCCTCACCGGGGAGCTGTTTTTT. Translation: CASSRSGALTGELFF.

The V call is TRBV14, the J call TRBJ2-2; no clear D gene. The CDR3 contains 14 residues. Germline V gives CDR1 SGHDN, CDR2 FVKESK. V was shortened by 0 bases and J by 1 base, with 3 bases between the two germline ends. As DNA, the CDR3 is TGTGCCAGCAGCCAAGATAGGAACACCGGGGAGCTGTTTTTT. Translated: CASSQDRNTGELFF.

The chain uses TRBV11-2 and TRBJ2-5, with a tentative D call TRBD2 (6 bases). Trimming took off 7 bases at V and 3 bases at J, with 9 bases between the two ends. The germline CDR1 and CDR2 sequences are SGHAT and FQNNGV. The CDR3 sequence is 12 residues long. The CDR3 DNA is TGTGCCAGCACGGGGGAAAAAGAGACCCAGTACTTC. Its protein product is CASTGEKETQYF. Combining the CDR3 with reference TRBV11-2 and TRBJ2-5 gives the whole variable domain EAGVAQSPRYKIIEKRQSVAFWCNPISGHATLYWYQQILGQGPKLLIQFQNNGVVDDSQLPKDRFSAERLKGVDSTLKIQPAKLEDSAVYLCASTGEKETQYFGPGTRLLVL.

The J gene is TRBJ2-3, the V gene TRBV18, with a weak D call TRBD1 (5 bases). CDR3 length equals 16 residues. V was trimmed by 3 bases and J by 0 bases, leaving 13 bases between them. CDR1 and CDR2 from the germline V gene are KGHSH and LQKENI. The CDR3 nucleotides are TGTGCCAGCTCACCTCTCCAGGCAGGGAGCACAGATACGCAGTATTTT. Amino acid sequence: CASSPLQAGSTDTQYF.

The V and J genes are TRBV27 and TRBJ2-1; TRBD2 is a possible D gene (7 bases). The ends were cut back, 7 bases at V and 5 bases at J, with 24 bases in the middle. The germline V gene has CDR1 MNHEY and CDR2 SMNVEV (reference sequence). This CDR3 is 17 amino acids long. The DNA for the CDR3 is TGTGCCAGCACCACGCAAGGCAGCGGGACAAATCACAATGAGCAGTTCTTC. This sequence encodes CASTTQGSGTNHNEQFF.

This chain joins TRBV25-1 and TRBJ2-2; tentatively, D is TRBD1 (5 bases). The CDR3 is 14 amino acids. The germline V gene encodes CDR1 MGHDK and CDR2 SYGVNS. Trimming removed 6 bases at V and 3 bases at J, with 11 bases between. Here the CDR3 reads CASRSDRYTGELFF. As DNA, the CDR3 is TGTGCCAGCAGATCAGACAGATACACCGGGGAGCTGTTTTTT.

The chain combines TRBV18 with TRBJ1-2; 8 bases line up with TRBD1. J lost 6 bases, V lost 9 bases, and 12 bases had no gene match. The CDR3 covers 14 residues. The germline V gene has CDR1 KGHSH and CDR2 LQKENI. The CDR3, as DNA: TGTGCCAGTCTCCCGCGACAGGGGATTGATGGCTACACCTTC. It codes for CASLPRQGIDGYTF.

The V gene is TRBV5-4, the J gene TRBJ2-1; D is perhaps TRBD1 (6 bases). Germline V gives CDR1 SGHNT, CDR2 YYREEE (reference sequence). CDR3 length: 15 residues. V gave up 2 bases and J gave up 4 bases, with 13 bases separating them. CDR3 DNA sequence: TGTGCCAGCAGCTTCGGGCAGGGGATATACAATGAGCAGTTCTTC. Encoded protein: CASSFGQGIYNEQFF.

Only a few counts were recorded for this clone. The chain carries TRBV5-1 and TRBJ2-1; 7 bases align to TRBD2. Trimming at V came to 0 bases and at J to 8 bases, leaving 11 bases not matched to a gene. CDR3 length: 16 residues. CDR1 is SGHRS, CDR2 YFSETQ, per germline. The CDR3 spells CASSLAMSGAWDEQFF. The CDR3 DNA sequence: TGCGCCAGCAGCTTGGCGATGAGCGGGGCCTGGGATGAGCAGTTCTTC.

This rearrangement joins TRBV2 to TRBJ1-2; D is ambiguous. Trimming removed 4 bases at V and 4 bases at J, with 13 bases between. CDR3 size: 14 residues. Germline values: CDR1 SNHLY, CDR2 FYNNEI. Here the CDR3 reads CASSGTTGIYGYTF. For the CDR3, the DNA is TGTGCCAGCAGTGGAACGACGGGTATCTATGGCTACACCTTC.

This rearrangement joins TRBV4-1 to TRBJ1-1; TRBD1 matches 10 bases. Unmatched junction bases numbered 4, after V lost 3 bases and J lost 0 bases. Germline CDR1 and CDR2: MGHRA and YSYEKL. This CDR3 spans 16 amino acids. CDR3 in DNA: TGCGCCAGCAGCCAGGCCGGGACAGGGGTGAACACTGAAGCTTTCTTT. Translating it yields CASSQAGTGVNTEAFF.

This clone was seen a few times. V gene TRBV15 combines with J gene TRBJ1-5; the D is unclear. This CDR3 region has 15 residues. Germline V gene lookup returns CDR1 LNHNV and CDR2 YYDKDF (reference sequence). Trimming left V 0 bases short and J 1 base short, with 7 bases between. The DNA for the CDR3 is TGTGCCACCAGCAGAGATCCACGGAGCAATCAGCCCCAGCATTTT. Encoded protein: CATSRDPRSNQPQHF.